This is a list of T cell receptor beta chains from one sample in a study of siplizumab effects on memory and regulatory T cells. Data came from immunoSEQ multiplex PCR; TCRdb stores just in-frame clones and leaves some out. The data hold approximately 120,000 clones, with just over 90% observed a single time. Sequenced: Tregs sorted from blood. These receptors were obtained from a human donor in good health. CDR3s include the opening cysteine and the closing phenylalanine or tryptophan. D genes are given only for firm matches.

d_call: -; j_call: TRBJ2-7; cdr3_length: 14; v_call: TRBV6-6; cdr3_nt: TGTGCCAGCTCGATTGCTGTTGGGGGCTACGAGCAGTACTTC; cdr3_aa: CASSIAVGGYEQYF
d_call: -; j_call: TRBJ2-7; cdr3_length: 13; v_call: TRBV5-4; cdr3_nt: TGTGCCAGCAGCTTGGCCGGTTCCTACGAGCAGTACTTC; cdr3_aa: CASSLAGSYEQYF
d_call: TRBD2; j_call: TRBJ2-1; cdr3_length: 14; v_call: TRBV6-6; cdr3_nt: TGTGCCAGCAGTTATGCGGGGGATCCCAATGAGCAGTTCTTC; cdr3_aa: CASSYAGDPNEQFF
d_call: -; j_call: TRBJ2-7; cdr3_length: 14; v_call: TRBV2; cdr3_nt: TGTGCCAGTAGAGTCGTCCAGGGCAGCCACGAGCAGTACTTC; cdr3_aa: CASRVVQGSHEQYF
d_call: -; j_call: TRBJ2-7; cdr3_length: 12; v_call: TRBV6-6; cdr3_nt: TGTGCCAGCAGCCTCGGCCCCCCCGTCCAGTACTTC; cdr3_aa: CASSLGPPVQYF
d_call: -; j_call: TRBJ2-6; cdr3_length: 16; v_call: TRBV6-1; cdr3_nt: TGTGCCAGCAGTGAAATGGGGGGCGCTGGGGCCAACGTCCTGACTTTC; cdr3_aa: CASSEMGGAGANVLTF
d_call: -; j_call: TRBJ1-1; cdr3_length: 16; v_call: TRBV15; cdr3_nt: TGTGCCACCAGCCAAACAAGGGGTCACGGTAACACTGAAGCTTTCTTT; cdr3_aa: CATSQTRGHGNTEAFF
d_call: TRBD1; j_call: TRBJ1-5; cdr3_length: 16; v_call: TRBV2; cdr3_nt: TGTGCCAGTGGGGGGGACAGGGCCTTGATAAATCAGCCCCAGCATTTT; cdr3_aa: CASGGDRALINQPQHF
d_call: -; j_call: TRBJ2-7; cdr3_length: 17; v_call: TRBV5-1; cdr3_nt: TGCGCCAGCAGCTTGGCCTGGCAGGGGCCCACCGGAGGGGAGCAGTACTTC; cdr3_aa: CASSLAWQGPTGGEQYF
d_call: -; j_call: TRBJ1-6; cdr3_length: 13; v_call: TRBV19; cdr3_nt: TGTGCCAGTAGTATTAGGTATAATTCACCCCTCCACTTT; cdr3_aa: CASSIRYNSPLHF
d_call: -; j_call: TRBJ1-2; cdr3_length: 13; v_call: TRBV5-1; cdr3_nt: TGCGCCAGCAGCTTGGTGACTAACTATGGCTACACCTTC; cdr3_aa: CASSLVTNYGYTF